Below, 32 T cell receptor beta chains from the same sample are listed, as sequenced in a study of control samples from healthy donors and cancer patients (dated by TCRdb to 2020 to 2022). Libraries came from the immunoSEQ multiplex PCR assay. In its TCRdb copy, this immuneACCESS table keeps in-frame sequences only and misses some clones. Where compared with another copy, unresolved V genes explain less than half of these, and the others have no known cause. The sample table holds roughly 76,000 clones, of which under 95% were seen once. The ten biggest clones cover roughly 1.3% of the sample. Specimen: PBMCs. These receptors all come from a woman between 40 and 55 years old with lung cancer.

With respect to this clone: Its ends do not fully match the called genes, so a read error is possible. This chain connects TRBV6-1 to TRBJ1-1, with D possibly being TRBD1 (6 bases). Germline values: CDR1 MNHNS, CDR2 SASEGT. The length of the CDR3 is 15 residues. For the CDR3, the DNA is TGTGCCAGCAGTGAAGCGCTTATGTCGGCGGGGGCCAGGCACTTT. Amino acid sequence: CASSEALMSAGARHF.

The genes are TRBV11-2 and TRBJ2-5; D gene uncertain. V lost 5 bases, J lost 1 base, and 14 bases lay in between. The germline V gene has CDR1 SGHAT and CDR2 FQNNGV. This CDR3 has 15 residues. The CDR3 DNA sequence: TGTGCCAGCAGCCCCAGGACCAGATCCCAAGAGACCCAGTACTTC. Amino acid sequence: CASSPRTRSQETQYF.

The sample holds one count of this clone. The rearrangement links TRBV18 to TRBJ2-7; the D gene is possibly TRBD1 (7 bases). CDR1 is KGHSH, CDR2 LQKENI, per germline. V was clipped by 2 bases and J by 5 bases, with 19 bases between them. There are 16 residues in the CDR3. The CDR3 sequence is CASSPGNGQGGNEQYF. Here the CDR3 DNA reads TGTGCCAGCTCACCAGGGAATGGTCAGGGGGGTAACGAGCAGTACTTC.

The chain is built from TRBV5-5 and TRBJ1-1; perhaps TRBD1 as D (6 bases). CDR3 length: 14 amino acids. Trimming removed 6 bases from V and 1 base from J, with 13 bases in between. Germline CDR1 is SGHKS and CDR2 is YYEKEE (reference sequence). CDR3 DNA: TGTGCCAGCACCCACAGGACAGAGAACACTGAAGCTTTCTTT. Amino acid sequence: CASTHRTENTEAFF.

The count of this clone is one. The chain combines TRBV10-3 with TRBJ1-1; TRBD1 matches 7 bases. The germline V gene has CDR1 ENHRY and CDR2 SYGVKD. CDR3 length: 14 residues. Unmatched junction bases numbered 3, after V lost 3 bases and J lost 2 bases. In DNA form, the CDR3 reads TGTGCCATCAGTGATTCAGGGGGAAACACTGAAGCTTTCTTT. Amino acid sequence: CAISDSGGNTEAFF.

The V gene is TRBV20-1, the J gene TRBJ1-2; D not certain. The CDR3 runs to 11 residues. Trimming pared 5 bases from V and 5 bases from J, leaving 9 bases between. The germline V gene has CDR1 DFQATT and CDR2 SNEGSKA (reference sequence). In DNA, the CDR3 is TGCAGTGCTGTCGATCTTTATGGCTACACCTTC. Translation: CSAVDLYGYTF.

The chain carries TRBV11-2 and TRBJ2-7, with D possibly TRBD1 on 5 matching bases. Germline assignment: CDR1 SGHAT and CDR2 FQNNGV. Between the trimmed V and J ends, which lost 5 bases and 6 bases, there was a span of 14 bases. This CDR3 region has 13 residues. The CDR3 sequence is CASSPRVRGEQYF. CDR3 DNA sequence: TGTGCCAGCAGCCCTCGGGTAAGGGGCGAGCAGTACTTC.

The chain recombines TRBV29-1 with TRBJ2-3; 7 positions match TRBD1. The J segment lost 7 bases and the V segment lost 8 bases, leaving 12 bases of the junction unmatched. The germline V gene encodes CDR1 SQVTM and CDR2 ANQGSEA. The CDR3 is 13 amino acids. The CDR3, as DNA: TGCAGCTTCGGGTCGACAGGGTCAAATACGCAGTATTTT. Translating it yields CSFGSTGSNTQYF.

J is TRBJ2-4 and V is TRBV2, with unresolved D. Looked up from germline, CDR1 is SNHLY and CDR2 is FYNNEI. V was shortened by 1 base and J by 1 base, with 5 bases between the two germline ends. The CDR3 covers 14 residues. DNA of the CDR3: TGTGCCAGCAGTGAAGGCTTTGCCAAAAACATTCAGTACTTC. Translating it yields CASSEGFAKNIQYF.

The chain joins TRBV2 to TRBJ2-3; a possible D gene is TRBD2 (6 bases). Trimming took 8 bases from V and 3 from J, leaving 15 bases between them. The CDR3 spans 14 residues. Germline values: CDR1 SNHLY, CDR2 FYNNEI. In nucleotides, the CDR3 is TGTGCCAGCGGTCCGGGGGACGGGACAGATACGCAGTATTTT. It yields the protein CASGPGDGTDTQYF.

The chain joins TRBV11-1 to TRBJ1-6, with D unresolved. V was shortened by 1 base and J by 8 bases, with 15 bases between the two germline ends. The CDR3 has 16 amino acids. Germline values: CDR1 SGHAT, CDR2 FQDESV (reference sequence). The CDR3 region is CASSLGRTGGHSPLHF. In nucleotides, the CDR3 is TGTGCCAGCAGCTTAGGGCGCACCGGAGGCCATTCACCCCTCCACTTT.

This chain's CDR3 is CSASGGQGPYNEQFF. CDR3 nucleotide sequence: TGCAGTGCTAGTGGGGGACAGGGACCCTACAATGAGCAGTTCTTC. The genes are TRBV20-1 and TRBJ2-1, with TRBD1 matching over 9 bases. The CDR3 has 15 residues. J lost 2 bases, V lost 3 bases, and 5 bases had no gene match. Germline loops: CDR1 DFQATT, CDR2 SNEGSKA (reference sequence).

This chain connects TRBV4-1 to TRBJ2-1; unclear D gene. The germline gives CDR1 MGHRA, CDR2 YSYEKL. The CDR3 runs to 11 residues. V lost 2 bases to trimming and J lost 4 bases, with 0 bases between them. The CDR3, as DNA: TGCGCCAGCAGCCAATACAATGAGCAGTTCTTC. Translated, it gives CASSQYNEQFF.

This clone was observed a few times. This chain joins TRBV15 and TRBJ2-1, with D perhaps given as TRBD1 or TRBD2 (5 bases each). Deletions cut 3 bases from V and 7 bases from J, with 16 bases between. There are 15 residues in the CDR3. CDR1 and CDR2 (germline): LNHNV, YYDKDF (reference sequence). The CDR3 DNA reads TGTGCCACCAGCAGCGCCCGGGACGGTGGGAATGAGCAGTTCTTC. Protein product: CATSSARDGGNEQFF.

This chain connects TRBV5-1 to TRBJ2-1; 8 bases match TRBD2. V dropped 0 bases and J dropped 4; count of bases not matched to a gene: 3. The germline gives CDR1 SGHRS, CDR2 YFSETQ. There are 15 residues in the CDR3. The CDR3 nucleotides are TGCGCCAGCAGCTTGGTTAGCGGGGCATACAATGAGCAGTTCTTC. This gives the protein CASSLVSGAYNEQFF. Drawing the rest from reference TRBV5-1 and TRBJ2-1, the complete variable domain is KAGVTQTPRYLIKTRGQQVTLSCSPISGHRSVSWYQQTPGQGLQFLFEYFSETQRNKGNFPGRFSGRQFSNSRSEMNVSTLELGDSALYLCASSLVSGAYNEQFFGPGTRLTVL.

The chain joins TRBV7-3 to TRBJ1-1; no firm D call. V lost 5 bases and J lost 0, with 16 bases in between. The CDR3 runs to 16 residues. Looked up from germline, CDR1 is SGHTA and CDR2 is FQGTGA. The CDR3 protein is CASSPVGGSVNTEAFF. The CDR3 nucleotides read TGTGCCAGCAGCCCCGTGGGTGGGTCAGTGAACACTGAAGCTTTCTTT.

The chain links TRBV5-1 to TRBJ2-7; 10 bases match TRBD2. Per the germline V gene, CDR1 is SGHRS and CDR2 is YFSETQ. The CDR3 has 15 residues. V dropped 6 bases and J dropped 4; count of bases not matched to a gene: 10. The CDR3 DNA sequence: TGCGCCAGCACCCTGATTAAGCGGGGGGGATACGAGCAGTACTTC. It translates to CASTLIKRGGYEQYF.

The chain couples TRBV19 to TRBJ1-2, with D unresolved. Looked up from germline, CDR1 is LNHDA and CDR2 is SQIVND (reference sequence). The CDR3 totals 13 residues. V was pared by 2 bases and J by 7 bases, with 11 bases between. The CDR3 region is CASSIRRQAGYTF. The CDR3 DNA reads as TGTGCCAGTAGTATACGCAGGCAGGCTGGCTACACCTTC.

The genes are TRBV6-6 and TRBJ2-3; TRBD1 matches 8 bases. V lost 7 bases to trimming and J lost 6 bases; unmatched junction nucleotides: 15. CDR3 length: 16 residues. The germline V gene encodes CDR1 MNHNY and CDR2 SVGAGI (reference sequence). The CDR3: CASNQPGTGNTDTQYF. CDR3 DNA sequence: TGTGCCAGCAACCAGCCCGGGACAGGAAACACGGATACGCAGTATTTT.

The J gene is TRBJ2-3, the V gene TRBV29-1; 12 positions match TRBD1. The CDR3 runs to 16 residues. The ends lost 7 bases at V and 0 bases at J; junction bases unmatched: 8. Germline V CDR1 and CDR2: SQVTM, ANQGSEA. CDR3 nucleotides: TGCAGCGCCGGCGGGGGACAGGGGGCAAGCACAGATACGCAGTATTTT. Its translation: CSAGGGQGASTDTQYF.

CDR3 coding DNA: TGTGCCAGCAGTTACACCCACGAGCAGTACTTC. Translated, it gives CASSYTHEQYF. The gene calls are TRBV6-2 or TRBV6-3 and TRBJ2-7; no firm D call. V lost 2 bases, J lost 5 bases, and 4 bases lay in between. This CDR3 contains 11 residues. Germline V gene data show CDR1 as MNHEY and CDR2 as SVGEGT.

The rearrangement joins TRBV7-9 to TRBJ2-7; D uncertain. Deletions cut 8 bases from V and 2 bases from J, with 10 bases between. The germline gives CDR1 SEHNR, CDR2 FQNEAQ (reference sequence). CDR3 length: 12 residues. Here the CDR3 reads CASGRGPYEQYF. The DNA for the CDR3 is TGTGCCAGCGGCCGTGGCCCCTACGAGCAGTACTTC.

J is TRBJ1-6 and V is TRBV27; D ambiguous. Germline-derived CDR1 and CDR2 are MNHEY and SMNVEV (reference sequence). Trimming removed 4 bases at V and 0 bases at J, with 13 bases between. This CDR3 comprises 17 residues. The chain's CDR3 is CASSSLRGSSYNSPLHF. In DNA, the CDR3 is TGTGCCAGCAGTTCCCTCCGTGGGAGCTCCTATAATTCACCCCTCCACTTT.

The chain joins TRBV2 to TRBJ1-2, with TRBD1 matching 7 bases. The CDR3 runs 17 residues. V lost 5 bases to trimming and J lost 4 bases; unmatched junction nucleotides: 16. Germline-derived CDR1 and CDR2 are SNHLY and FYNNEI. The CDR3 region is CASSHRGPSSLIYGYTF. The CDR3 DNA reads as TGTGCCAGCAGTCACAGGGGCCCTTCCTCCTTAATCTATGGCTACACCTTC.

The chain uses TRBV6-5 and TRBJ2-2, with a weak D call TRBD1 (5 bases). Germline assignment: CDR1 MNHEY and CDR2 SVGAGI. The CDR3 totals 14 residues. Trimming took 8 bases from V and 6 from J, leaving 16 bases between them. The CDR3: CASRTRQSPGELFF. The CDR3 nucleotides read TGTGCCAGCCGAACCCGACAGTCGCCCGGGGAGCTGTTTTTT.

The chain recombines TRBV28 with TRBJ1-1, with a tentative D call TRBD1 (5 bases). Germline assignment: CDR1 MDHEN and CDR2 SYDVKM. The CDR3 is made up of 14 amino acids. Trimming removed 9 bases at V and 0 bases at J, with 14 bases between. This CDR3 reads CASSGRSMNTEAFF. DNA for the CDR3: TGTGCCAGTTCGGGGCGGAGCATGAACACTGAAGCTTTCTTT.

In regard to this clone: A read error may account for a junction end that differs from germline. V and J are TRBV27 and TRBJ1-6; no definite D call. This CDR3 is built from 17 residues. Germline CDR1 is MNHEY and CDR2 is SMNVEV (reference sequence). CDR3 in amino acids: CASSLSAPNSYNSPLHF. CDR3 DNA sequence: TGTGCCAGCAGTCTATCCGCCCCGAACTCCTATAATTCACCCCTCCACTTT.

The chain recombines TRBV5-4 with TRBJ1-4, with 10 bases that match TRBD1. Germline CDR1 reads SGHNT; CDR2 reads YYREEE (reference sequence). V shed 0 bases, J shed 5 bases, and the junction held 1 base outside the gene matches. CDR3 length: 15 amino acids. The CDR3 protein is CASSLGGQGNEKLFF. The DNA of the CDR3 is TGTGCCAGCAGCTTGGGGGGACAGGGGAATGAAAAACTGTTTTTT. Full variable domain (outside the CDR3, taken from reference TRBV5-4 and TRBJ1-4): ETGVTQSPTHLIKTRGQQVTLRCSSQSGHNTVSWYQQALGQGPQFIFQYYREEENGRGNFPPRFSGLQFPNYSSELNVNALELDDSALYLCASSLGGQGNEKLFFGSGTQLSVL.

This chain joins TRBV25-1 and TRBJ1-5; D gene ambiguous. The germline V and J ends were trimmed by 4 bases and 1 base, with 8 bases remaining between them. This CDR3 has 14 residues. The germline V gene has CDR1 MGHDK and CDR2 SYGVNS. The CDR3 is CASSGFDSNQPQHF. DNA for the CDR3: TGTGCCAGCAGTGGTTTCGACAGCAATCAGCCCCAGCATTTT.

The chain couples TRBV19 to TRBJ2-7; D remains unclear. The V end was cut by 3 bases, the J end by 6 bases, with 12 bases between. Per the germline V gene, CDR1 is LNHDA and CDR2 is SQIVND (reference sequence). The CDR3 is 13 amino acids. Here the CDR3 DNA reads TGTGCCAGTAGTATGGACCCCGAACGCGAGCAGTACTTC. It specifies CASSMDPEREQYF.

The chain combines TRBV10-3 with TRBJ1-1; D remains ambiguous. Trimming pared 3 bases from V and 2 bases from J, leaving 4 bases between. CDR1 is ENHRY and CDR2 is SYGVKD in the germline V gene. This CDR3 spans 12 amino acids. CDR3 nucleotide sequence: TGTGCCATCAGTGAAATAAACACTGAAGCTTTCTTT. This translates into CAISEINTEAFF.

The V call is TRBV6-2 or TRBV6-3, the J call TRBJ1-5, with D possibly TRBD1 on 6 matching bases. V was shortened by 2 bases and J by 4 bases, with 12 bases between the two germline ends. Germline V gene lookup returns CDR1 MNHEY and CDR2 SVGEGT. This CDR3 has 15 residues. In DNA, the CDR3 is TGTGCCAGCAGTTACCAACAGGGAATTAATCAGCCCCAGCATTTT. Amino acids: CASSYQQGINQPQHF.